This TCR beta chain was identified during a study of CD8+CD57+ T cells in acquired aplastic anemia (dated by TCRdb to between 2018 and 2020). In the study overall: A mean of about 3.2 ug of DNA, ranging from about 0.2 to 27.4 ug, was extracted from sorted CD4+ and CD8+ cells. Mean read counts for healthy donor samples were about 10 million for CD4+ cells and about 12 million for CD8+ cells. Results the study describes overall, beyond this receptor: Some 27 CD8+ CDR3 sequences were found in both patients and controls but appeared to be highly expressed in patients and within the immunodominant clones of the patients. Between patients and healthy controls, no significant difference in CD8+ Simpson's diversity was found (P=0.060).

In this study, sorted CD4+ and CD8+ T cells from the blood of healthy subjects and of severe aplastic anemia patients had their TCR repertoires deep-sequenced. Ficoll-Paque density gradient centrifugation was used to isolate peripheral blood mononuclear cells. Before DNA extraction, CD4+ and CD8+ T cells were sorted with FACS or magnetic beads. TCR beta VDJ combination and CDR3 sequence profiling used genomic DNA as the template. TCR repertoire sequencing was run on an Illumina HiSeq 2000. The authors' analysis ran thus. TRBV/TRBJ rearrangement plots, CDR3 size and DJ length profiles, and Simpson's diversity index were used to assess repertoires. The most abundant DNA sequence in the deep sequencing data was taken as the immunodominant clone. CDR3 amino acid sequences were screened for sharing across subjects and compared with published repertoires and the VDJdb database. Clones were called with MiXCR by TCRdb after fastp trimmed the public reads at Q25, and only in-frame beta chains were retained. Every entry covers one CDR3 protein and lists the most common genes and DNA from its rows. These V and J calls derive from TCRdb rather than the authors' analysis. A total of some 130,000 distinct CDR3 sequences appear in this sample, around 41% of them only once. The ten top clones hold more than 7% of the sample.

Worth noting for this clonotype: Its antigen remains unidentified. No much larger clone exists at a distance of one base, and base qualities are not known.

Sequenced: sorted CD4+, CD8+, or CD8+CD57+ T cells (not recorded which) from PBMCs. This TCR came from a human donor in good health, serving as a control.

The encoded CDR3 is CSATKGQLKETQYF. The nucleotides are TGCAGTGCTACGAAGGGACAGCTAAAAGAGACCCAGTACTTC. The sequence is built from TRBV20-1 and TRBJ2-7; 7 nucleotides in the junction match TRBD1. The J call is in doubt because the DNA end fits TRBJ2-5 better. From its cysteine to its phenylalanine, the CDR3 spans 14 amino acids. The read is trimmed to its CDR3 DNA, 42 bases read in frame from base 1. Reading the germline V gene (reference sequence) gives CDR1 DFQATT and CDR2 SNEGSKA.